Listed below are T cell receptor beta chains from one sample, sequenced in a study of cytomegalovirus exposure and HLA in healthy donors. Clones were read by immunoSEQ multiplex PCR, and TCRdb kept only the in-frame ones, dropping some. The table records under 95,000 clones, roughly 91% of them present only once. Sequencing used PBMCs. The receptors originated from a man aged 30 to 45 in good health and CMV-seronegative. Each CDR3 is given with its conserved first and last residue. Fields, in order: V gene, D gene, J gene, clone size, CDR3 length, CDR3 DNA, CDR3 protein. A D gene is named only where the DNA matches it firmly. Size is omitted from some rows. Given values are once, few, many or a class for expanded clones.

V gene: TRBV27; D gene: NA; J gene: TRBJ1-6; clone size: NA; CDR3 length: 16; CDR3 DNA: TGTGCCAGCAGTTTACCCCTCGGGACTTCGTATTCACCCCTCCACTTT; CDR3 protein: CASSLPLGTSYSPLHF
V gene: TRBV5-4; D gene: NA; J gene: TRBJ1-2; clone size: NA; CDR3 length: 13; CDR3 DNA: TGTGCCAGCAGCTTGGGACAGATAGATGGCTACACCTTC; CDR3 protein: CASSLGQIDGYTF
V gene: TRBV29-1; D gene: NA; J gene: TRBJ2-2; clone size: NA; CDR3 length: 14; CDR3 DNA: TGCAGCGTTGTGGAGTTTCAGGGGACCGGGGAGCTGTTTTTT; CDR3 protein: CSVVEFQGTGELFF
V gene: TRBV9; D gene: TRBD2; J gene: TRBJ2-2; clone size: NA; CDR3 length: 16; CDR3 DNA: TGTGCCAGCAGCGTAGGATTGCGGGAGGCGGTCGGGGAGCTGTTTTTT; CDR3 protein: CASSVGLREAVGELFF
V gene: TRBV6-1; D gene: NA; J gene: TRBJ2-7; clone size: NA; CDR3 length: 11; CDR3 DNA: TGTGCCAGCAGTAACGGCTACGAGCAGTACTTC; CDR3 protein: CASSNGYEQYF
V gene: TRBV18; D gene: NA; J gene: TRBJ1-3; clone size: NA; CDR3 length: 15; CDR3 DNA: TGTGCCAGCTCACCACCGTCGGGGGCTGGAAACACCATATATTTT; CDR3 protein: CASSPPSGAGNTIYF
V gene: TRBV6-6; D gene: TRBD1; J gene: TRBJ1-5; clone size: NA; CDR3 length: 15; CDR3 DNA: TGTGCCACGGGACAGGGGGGGCATAGCAATCAGCCCCAGCATTTT; CDR3 protein: CATGQGGHSNQPQHF
V gene: TRBV5-1; D gene: TRBD2; J gene: TRBJ2-3; clone size: NA; CDR3 length: 16; CDR3 DNA: TGCGCCAGCAGCTTGGAAGGAGCGGGGAACACAGATACGCAGTATTTT; CDR3 protein: CASSLEGAGNTDTQYF
V gene: TRBV15; D gene: TRBD1; J gene: TRBJ1-3; clone size: NA; CDR3 length: 15; CDR3 DNA: TGTGCCACCAGCAGGGACAGGGGATTGCGAAACACCATATATTTT; CDR3 protein: CATSRDRGLRNTIYF
V gene: TRBV5-1; D gene: NA; J gene: TRBJ1-3; clone size: NA; CDR3 length: 15; CDR3 DNA: TGCGCCAGCAGCCCAGGACTGATCTCTGGAAACACCATATATTTT; CDR3 protein: CASSPGLISGNTIYF
V gene: TRBV10-1; D gene: TRBD2; J gene: TRBJ2-1; clone size: NA; CDR3 length: 19; CDR3 DNA: TGCGCCAGCTCATACGGGATGGGGACGGGACTAGCGTCCTACAATGAGCAGTTCTTC; CDR3 protein: CASSYGMGTGLASYNEQFF
V gene: TRBV5-8; D gene: NA; J gene: TRBJ1-2; clone size: NA; CDR3 length: 15; CDR3 DNA: TGTGCCAGCAGCGTTACCATATCCCTAGGCTATGGCTACACCTTC; CDR3 protein: CASSVTISLGYGYTF
V gene: TRBV5-1; D gene: NA; J gene: TRBJ2-7; clone size: NA; CDR3 length: 14; CDR3 DNA: TGCGCCAGCGGAGGTGTGGGGGACTCATACGAGCAGTACTTC; CDR3 protein: CASGGVGDSYEQYF
V gene: TRBV6-6; D gene: NA; J gene: TRBJ1-1; clone size: once; CDR3 length: 13; CDR3 DNA: TGTGCCAGCAGTGCAGGGATGAACACTGAAGCTTTCTTT; CDR3 protein: CASSAGMNTEAFF
V gene: TRBV2; D gene: TRBD1; J gene: TRBJ2-7; clone size: NA; CDR3 length: 15; CDR3 DNA: TGTGCCAGCAGTGCCGCCGGGACAGGGAACCACGAGCAGTACTTC; CDR3 protein: CASSAAGTGNHEQYF
V gene: TRBV6-1; D gene: NA; J gene: TRBJ1-1; clone size: NA; CDR3 length: 15; CDR3 DNA: TGTGCCAGCACCCTCACCCGGCAGGGCAACACTGAAGCTTTCTTT; CDR3 protein: CASTLTRQGNTEAFF
V gene: TRBV5-1; D gene: TRBD1; J gene: TRBJ2-3; clone size: NA; CDR3 length: 15; CDR3 DNA: TGCGCCAGCAGCTCAAGACAGGGGGGGACAGATACGCAGTATTTT; CDR3 protein: CASSSRQGGTDTQYF
V gene: TRBV19; D gene: TRBD1; J gene: TRBJ2-7; clone size: once; CDR3 length: 13; CDR3 DNA: TGTGCCAGTAGAGGGGGCAGGTTCTACGAGCAGTACTTC; CDR3 protein: CASRGGRFYEQYF